The next 3 T cell receptor beta chains were all read from a single sample in a study of blood T cell repertoires in COVID-19. Sequencing was performed with immunoSEQ multiplex PCR; in TCRdb, only in-frame clones are kept and a portion is missing. The sample has roughly 150,000 clones, more than 70% seen once. Sequencing was performed on peripheral blood. These receptors were taken from a man aged 55 to 70 with acute or convalescent COVID-19.

The chain employs TRBV24-1 and TRBJ1-2; no reliable D call. Germline loops: CDR1 KGHDR, CDR2 SFDVKD. CDR3 length equals 17 residues. V was cut by 7 bases and J by 0 bases, with 20 bases left in between. The CDR3 DNA sequence: TGTGCCACCAGCCCACAGCTACCTGACCGATCTAACTATGGCTACACCTTC. This gives the protein CATSPQLPDRSNYGYTF.

The chain uses TRBV7-2 and TRBJ2-3; a weak D match, TRBD1 (6 bases). The germline V gene encodes CDR1 SGHTA and CDR2 FQGNSA. Trimming removed 0 bases at V and 4 bases at J, with 11 bases between. This CDR3 comprises 15 residues. The CDR3 nucleotides are TGTGCCAGCAGCTTAGCGTCAGGGGCGGCAGATACGCAGTATTTT. The encoded protein is CASSLASGAADTQYF.

V and J are TRBV3-1 (or the pseudogene TRBV3-2) and TRBJ1-4, with 10 bases that match TRBD1. V was pared by 4 bases and J by 6 bases, with 2 bases of the junction left unmatched. The CDR3 sequence is 14 residues long. CDR1 is LGHDT, CDR2 YNNKEL, per germline (reference sequence). CDR3 residues: CASSPGTGDEKLFF. The DNA for the CDR3 is TGTGCCAGCAGCCCCGGGACAGGGGATGAAAAACTGTTTTTT.